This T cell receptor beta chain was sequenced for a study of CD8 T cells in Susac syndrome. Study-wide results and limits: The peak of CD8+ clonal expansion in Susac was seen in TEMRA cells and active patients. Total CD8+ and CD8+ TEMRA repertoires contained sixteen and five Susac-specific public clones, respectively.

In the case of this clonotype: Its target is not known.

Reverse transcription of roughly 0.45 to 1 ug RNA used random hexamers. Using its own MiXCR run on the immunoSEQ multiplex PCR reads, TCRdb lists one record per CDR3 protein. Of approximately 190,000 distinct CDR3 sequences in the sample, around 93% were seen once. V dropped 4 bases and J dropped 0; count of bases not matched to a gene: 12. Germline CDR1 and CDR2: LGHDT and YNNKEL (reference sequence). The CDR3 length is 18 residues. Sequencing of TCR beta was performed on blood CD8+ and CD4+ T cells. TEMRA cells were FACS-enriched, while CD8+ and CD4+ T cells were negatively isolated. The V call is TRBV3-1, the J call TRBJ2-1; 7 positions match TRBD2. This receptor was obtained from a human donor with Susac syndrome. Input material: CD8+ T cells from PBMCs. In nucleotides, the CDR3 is TGTGCCAGCAGCCGCCGTGAAGCGGGGAGAAGCTCCTACAATGAGCAGTTCTTC. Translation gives CASSRREAGRSSYNEQFF.